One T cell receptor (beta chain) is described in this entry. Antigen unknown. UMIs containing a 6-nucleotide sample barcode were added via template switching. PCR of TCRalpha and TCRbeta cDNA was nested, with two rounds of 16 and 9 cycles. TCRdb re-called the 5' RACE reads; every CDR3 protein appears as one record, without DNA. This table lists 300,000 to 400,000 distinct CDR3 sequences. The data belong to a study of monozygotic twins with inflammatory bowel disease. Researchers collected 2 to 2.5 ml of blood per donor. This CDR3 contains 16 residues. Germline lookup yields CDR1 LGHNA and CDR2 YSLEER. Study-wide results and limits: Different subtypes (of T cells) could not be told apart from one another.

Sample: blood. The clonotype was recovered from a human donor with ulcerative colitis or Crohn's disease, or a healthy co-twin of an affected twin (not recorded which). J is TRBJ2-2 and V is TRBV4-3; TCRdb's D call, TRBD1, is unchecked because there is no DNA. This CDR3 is CASSQDPGGRTGELFF.